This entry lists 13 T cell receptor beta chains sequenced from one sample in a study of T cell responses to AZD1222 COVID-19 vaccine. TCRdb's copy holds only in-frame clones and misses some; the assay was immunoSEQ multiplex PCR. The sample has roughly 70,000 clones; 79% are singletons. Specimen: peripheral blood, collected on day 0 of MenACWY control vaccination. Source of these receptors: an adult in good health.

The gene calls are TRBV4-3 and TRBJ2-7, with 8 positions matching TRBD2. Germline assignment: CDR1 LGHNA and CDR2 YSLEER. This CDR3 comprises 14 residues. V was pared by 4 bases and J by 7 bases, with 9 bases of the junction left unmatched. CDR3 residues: CASSLGLGTEEQYF. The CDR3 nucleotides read TGCGCCAGCAGCCTGGGACTAGGCACGGAAGAGCAGTACTTC.

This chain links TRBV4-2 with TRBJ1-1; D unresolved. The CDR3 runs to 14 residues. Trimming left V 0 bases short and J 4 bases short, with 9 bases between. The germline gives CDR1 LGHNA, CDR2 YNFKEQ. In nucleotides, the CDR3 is TGTGCCAGCAGCCAAGATGGGGAGAGCACTGAAGCTTTCTTT. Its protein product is CASSQDGESTEAFF.

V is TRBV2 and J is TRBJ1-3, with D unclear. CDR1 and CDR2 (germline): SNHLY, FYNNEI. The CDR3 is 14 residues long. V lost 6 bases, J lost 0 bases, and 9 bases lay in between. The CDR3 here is CASRPWSSGNTIYF. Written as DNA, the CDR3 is TGTGCCAGCAGGCCCTGGAGCTCTGGAAACACCATATATTTT. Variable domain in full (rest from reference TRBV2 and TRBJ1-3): EPEVTQTPSHQVTQMGQEVILRCVPISNHLYFYWYRQILGQKVEFLVSFYNNEISEKSEIFDDQFSVERPDGSNFTLKIRSTKLEDSAMYFCASRPWSSGNTIYFGEGSWLTVV.

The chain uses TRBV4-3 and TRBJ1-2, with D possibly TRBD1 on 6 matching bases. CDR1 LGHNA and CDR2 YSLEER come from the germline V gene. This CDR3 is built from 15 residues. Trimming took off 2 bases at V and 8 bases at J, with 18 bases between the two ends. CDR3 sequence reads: CASSQYDRDRLGYTF. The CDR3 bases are TGCGCCAGCAGCCAATATGATCGCGACAGGCTCGGCTACACCTTC.

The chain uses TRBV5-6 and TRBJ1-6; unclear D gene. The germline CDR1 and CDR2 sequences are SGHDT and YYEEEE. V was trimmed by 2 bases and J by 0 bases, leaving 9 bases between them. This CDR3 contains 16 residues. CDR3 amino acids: CASSFFPSSYNSPLHF. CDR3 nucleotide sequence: TGTGCCAGCAGCTTTTTCCCCAGCTCCTATAATTCACCCCTCCACTTT.

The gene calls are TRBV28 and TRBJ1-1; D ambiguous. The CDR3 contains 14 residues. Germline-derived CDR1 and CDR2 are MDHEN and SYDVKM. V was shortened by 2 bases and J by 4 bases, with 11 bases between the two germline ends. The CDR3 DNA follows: TGTGCCAGCAGTTTACACGGGGAACGCACTGAAGCTTTCTTT. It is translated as CASSLHGERTEAFF.

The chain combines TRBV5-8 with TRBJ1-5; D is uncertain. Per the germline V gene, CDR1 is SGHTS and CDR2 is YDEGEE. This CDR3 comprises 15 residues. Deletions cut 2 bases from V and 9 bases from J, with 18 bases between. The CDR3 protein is CASSFQSTSSVPQHF. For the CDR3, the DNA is TGTGCCAGCAGCTTTCAGAGTACCTCATCAGTGCCCCAGCATTTT.

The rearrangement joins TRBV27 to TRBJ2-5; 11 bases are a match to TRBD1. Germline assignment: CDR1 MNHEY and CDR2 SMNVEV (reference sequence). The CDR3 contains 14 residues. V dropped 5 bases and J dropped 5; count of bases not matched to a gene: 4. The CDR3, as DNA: TGTGCCAGCAGTCTAGGGACAGGGGGGGAGACCCAGTACTTC. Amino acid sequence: CASSLGTGGETQYF.

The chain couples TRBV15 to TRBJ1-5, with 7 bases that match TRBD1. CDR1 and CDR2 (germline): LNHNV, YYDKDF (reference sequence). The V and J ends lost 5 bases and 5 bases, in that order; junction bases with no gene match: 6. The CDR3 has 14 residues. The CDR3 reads CATSRTGTDQPQHF. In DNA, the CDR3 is TGTGCCACCAGCCGGACAGGTACCGATCAGCCCCAGCATTTT.

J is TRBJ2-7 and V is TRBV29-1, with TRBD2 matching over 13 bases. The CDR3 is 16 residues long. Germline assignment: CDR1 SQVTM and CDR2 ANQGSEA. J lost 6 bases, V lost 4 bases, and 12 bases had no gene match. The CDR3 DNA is TGCAGCGTTGGTGGACTAGCGGGAGTAGTTGGTGGCGAGCAGTACTTC. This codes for CSVGGLAGVVGGEQYF.

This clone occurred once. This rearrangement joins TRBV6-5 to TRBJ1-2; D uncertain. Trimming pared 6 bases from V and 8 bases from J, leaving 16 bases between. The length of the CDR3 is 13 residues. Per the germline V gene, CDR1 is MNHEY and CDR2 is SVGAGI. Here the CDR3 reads CASSLMAPQGYTF. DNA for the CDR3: TGTGCCAGCAGCTTGATGGCACCCCAGGGCTACACCTTC.

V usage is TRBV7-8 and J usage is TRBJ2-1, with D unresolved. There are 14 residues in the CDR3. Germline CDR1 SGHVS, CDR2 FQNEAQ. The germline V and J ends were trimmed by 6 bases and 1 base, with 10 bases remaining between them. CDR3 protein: CASSKSYSYNEQFF. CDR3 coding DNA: TGTGCCAGCAGTAAGAGTTATTCCTACAATGAGCAGTTCTTC.

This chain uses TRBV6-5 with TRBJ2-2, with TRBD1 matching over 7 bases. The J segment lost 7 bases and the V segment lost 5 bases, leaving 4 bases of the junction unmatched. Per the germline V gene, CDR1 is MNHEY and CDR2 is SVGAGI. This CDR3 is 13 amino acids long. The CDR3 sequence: CASSLRQGGELFF. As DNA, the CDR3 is TGTGCCAGCAGTCTTCGACAGGGCGGGGAGCTGTTTTTT.